The T cell receptor (beta chain) described here comes from a study of blood T cell repertoires in COVID-19. Cohort placement rested on clinical history that participants reported themselves. In Cohort 3, a recovered donor had either two negative PCRs, clearance, or symptom resolution. Some clones are missing from TCRdb's copy, which holds only in-frame ones; the method was immunoSEQ multiplex PCR. The profile shows approximately 480,000 clones, about nine tenths of them singletons. Germline V lookup: CDR1 MRHNA, CDR2 SNTAGT. The V gene end was trimmed by 4 bases and the J gene end by 7 bases; junction bases not matched to a gene: 2. This CDR3 is built from 13 residues.

The source material was PBMCs or T cells enriched from blood (not recorded which). The chain links TRBV6-4 to TRBJ2-2, with 8 positions matching TRBD1. This sequence was found in a woman aged 18-29 years who had recovered from COVID-19. In DNA form, the CDR3 reads TGTGCCAGCAGTGGACAGGGGAACGGGGAGCTGTTTTTT. Its protein is CASSGQGNGELFF.